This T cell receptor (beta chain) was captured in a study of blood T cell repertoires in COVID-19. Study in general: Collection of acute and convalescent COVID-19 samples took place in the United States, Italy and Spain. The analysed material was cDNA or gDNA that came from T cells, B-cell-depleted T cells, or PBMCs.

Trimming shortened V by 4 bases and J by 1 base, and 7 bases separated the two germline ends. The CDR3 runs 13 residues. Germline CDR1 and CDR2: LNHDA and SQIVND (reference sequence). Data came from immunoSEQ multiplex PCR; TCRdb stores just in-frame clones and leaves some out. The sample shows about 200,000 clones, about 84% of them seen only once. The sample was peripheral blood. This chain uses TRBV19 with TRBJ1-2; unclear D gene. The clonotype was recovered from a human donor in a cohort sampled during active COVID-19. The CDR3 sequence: CASSKEVNYGYTF. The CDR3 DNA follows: TGTGCCAGTAGTAAGGAGGTTAACTATGGCTACACCTTC.